This passage covers 19 T cell receptor beta chains from one sample sequenced in a study of neurological immune-mediated disorders. Via MiXCR, TCRdb re-called the 5' RACE reads, giving one row per CDR3 protein. The sample contains under 90,000 distinct CDR3 sequences, more than 8.5% of which appear only once. Time point in this sample: longitudinal time-point 1 (baseline). Specimen: PBMCs. These receptors were collected from a man in his thirties or forties in good health.

This clonotype has ten or more counts. This rearrangement joins TRBV10-3 to TRBJ2-4; 7 nucleotides align to TRBD2. CDR3 length: 14 amino acids. With V trimmed by 3 bases and J by 5 bases, 4 bases remained unmatched. CDR1 and CDR2 (germline): ENHRY, SYGVKD. CDR3 region: CAISEAGFENIQYF. The DNA of the CDR3 is TGTGCCATCAGTGAAGCGGGGTTCGAAAACATTCAGTACTTC.

This clonotype was observed a few times. The chain employs TRBV18 and TRBJ2-7; 7 bases map to TRBD1. Germline CDR1 is KGHSH and CDR2 is LQKENI. CDR3 length equals 16 residues. J gave up 2 bases and V 3 bases, and 10 bases lay outside the gene matches. The CDR3 region is CASSPLDRAIAYEQYF. As DNA, the CDR3 is TGTGCCAGCTCACCCCTTGACAGGGCAATCGCCTACGAGCAGTACTTC.

In its sample, this clonotype was seen a few times. The chain combines TRBV7-3 with TRBJ1-1; D is possibly TRBD1 (5 bases). There are 13 residues in the CDR3. Trimming took off 10 bases at V and 2 bases at J, with 14 bases between the two ends. Germline assignment: CDR1 SGHTA and CDR2 FQGTGA. CDR3 region: CANSRGFNTEAFF. The DNA of the CDR3 is TGTGCCAATTCTAGGGGATTCAACACTGAAGCTTTCTTT.

This clonotype showed up many times. The chain has TRBV7-2 and TRBJ2-3, with 7 positions matching TRBD1. Losses at the gene ends were 5 bases for V and 5 bases for J; bases not matched to a gene: 13. The CDR3 is made up of 16 amino acids. Germline loops: CDR1 SGHTA, CDR2 FQGNSA. CDR3 loop: CASSPSSGTEQDTQYF. The DNA for the CDR3 is TGTGCCAGCAGCCCATCGTCCGGGACAGAGCAAGATACGCAGTATTTT.

This clonotype occurred many times. CDR3 amino acids: CSARLRGGPPDTQYF. CDR3 nucleotide sequence: TGCAGTGCTAGGCTCCGGGGGGGCCCTCCAGATACGCAGTATTTT. The J gene is TRBJ2-3, the V gene TRBV20-1; 8 bases map to TRBD2. The CDR3 covers 15 residues. Germline V lookup: CDR1 DFQATT, CDR2 SNEGSKA (reference sequence). The ends lost 3 bases at V and 4 bases at J; junction bases unmatched: 9.

The chain uses TRBV20-1 and TRBJ2-1; D not certain. The CDR3 is 11 residues long. Deletions cut 2 bases from V and 7 bases from J, with 6 bases between. Germline V gene data show CDR1 as DFQATT and CDR2 as SNEGSKA (reference sequence). CDR3 amino acids: CSARRLNEQFF. In DNA form, the CDR3 reads TGCAGTGCTAGACGCCTTAATGAGCAGTTCTTC.

This rearrangement joins TRBV5-1 to TRBJ2-3, with D possibly called TRBD1 or TRBD2 (6 bases each). V was shortened by 0 bases and J by 8 bases, with 19 bases between the two germline ends. This CDR3 has 16 residues. CDR1 SGHRS and CDR2 YFSETQ come from the germline V gene. CDR3 sequence (DNA): TGCGCCAGCAGCTTGGATCCACCCCACAAGGGGGGTACGCAGTATTTT. As protein: CASSLDPPHKGGTQYF.

The table lists this clonotype with many counts. The CDR3 spells CSARPTGDYGYTF. CDR3 nucleotides: TGCAGTGCTAGACCGACAGGGGACTATGGCTACACCTTC. The rearrangement uses TRBV20-1 and TRBJ1-2, with TRBD1 identical over 8 bases. CDR1 DFQATT and CDR2 SNEGSKA come from the germline V gene (reference sequence). V lost 2 bases and J lost 3; bases outside the gene matches: 2. The CDR3 consists of 13 residues.

This clonotype was seen repeatedly, ten times or more. The chain recombines TRBV29-1 with TRBJ2-7, with TRBD1 matching over 8 bases. CDR1 is SQVTM, CDR2 ANQGSEA, per germline. The ends lost 3 bases at V and 0 bases at J; junction bases unmatched: 4. The CDR3 sequence is 14 residues long. Written as DNA, the CDR3 is TGCAGCGTTGAGACCGGGACAGGCTCCTACGAGCAGTACTTC. As protein: CSVETGTGSYEQYF.

This clonotype was detected many times. The chain employs TRBV5-1 and TRBJ2-1, with TRBD2 as a possible D gene (6 bases). V was trimmed by 4 bases and J by 5 bases, leaving 13 bases between them. CDR1 is SGHRS and CDR2 is YFSETQ in the germline V gene. There are 14 residues in the CDR3. The CDR3 spells CASSHTREDNEQFF. The CDR3 DNA is TGCGCCAGCAGCCACACCAGGGAGGACAATGAGCAGTTCTTC.

This clonotype has ten or more counts. The rearrangement uses TRBV27 and TRBJ2-3; D call uncertain. Per germline, CDR1 MNHEY and CDR2 SMNVEV (reference sequence). V was pared by 3 bases and J by 4 bases, with 14 bases between. The CDR3 contains 15 residues. The DNA of the CDR3 is TGTGCCAGCAGTTTCGGGCTTCTCGTGTCAGATACGCAGTATTTT. Protein: CASSFGLLVSDTQYF.

This clonotype has a count of ten or more. The V gene is TRBV7-9, the J gene TRBJ2-7, with 12 bases identical to TRBD1. Per the germline V gene, CDR1 is SEHNR and CDR2 is FQNEAQ (reference sequence). V lost 5 bases to trimming and J lost 7 bases; unmatched junction nucleotides: 6. The CDR3 has 14 residues. In nucleotides, the CDR3 is TGTGCCAGCAGCAGCGGGACAGGGGGCTTAGAGCAGTACTTC. Translating gives CASSSGTGGLEQYF.

Turning to this clonotype: A read error may be the cause here, since a much bigger clone is one base away. This chain uses TRBV13 with TRBJ2-7; tentative D call: TRBD2 (5 bases). Per germline, CDR1 PRHDT and CDR2 FYEKMQ (reference sequence). The CDR3 is 14 residues long. This CDR3 is CASSLGLKTYEQYF. DNA of the CDR3: TGTGCCAGCAGCCTAGGACTCAAAACCTACGAGCAGTACTTC.

This clonotype showed up many times. The CDR3 loop is CASSVAAGGGYTF. In DNA form, the CDR3 reads TGTGCCAGCAGCGTAGCTGCAGGGGGCGGCTACACCTTC. The chain combines TRBV9 with TRBJ1-2; 8 nucleotides agree with TRBD1. Germline V gives CDR1 SGDLS, CDR2 YYNGEE. CDR3 length: 13 residues. V shed 0 bases, J shed 8 bases, and the junction held 3 bases outside the gene matches.

This clonotype has ten or more counts. This chain's CDR3 is CASSTTRQGGYEQYF. In nucleotides, the CDR3 is TGTGCCAGCAGCACCACCCGCCAGGGTGGCTACGAGCAGTACTTC. V is TRBV7-9 and J is TRBJ2-7; a possible D gene is TRBD1 (5 bases). This CDR3 region has 15 residues. Germline V lookup: CDR1 SEHNR, CDR2 FQNEAQ (reference sequence). The V and J ends lost 5 bases and 3 bases respectively, with 17 bases between them.

This clonotype has at least ten counts. The chain joins TRBV5-6 to TRBJ2-2; D gene uncertain. The CDR3 has 13 amino acids. The germline V gene encodes CDR1 SGHDT and CDR2 YYEEEE. Trimming stripped 4 bases from V and 1 base from J, with 5 bases between. This CDR3 is CASSRQNTGELFF. The CDR3 coding sequence is TGTGCCAGCAGCCGACAGAACACCGGGGAGCTGTTTTTT.

The genes are TRBV7-3 and TRBJ1-2, with a tentative D call TRBD1 (6 bases). The CDR3 consists of 13 residues. Germline V lookup: CDR1 SGHTA, CDR2 FQGTGA. Trimming took 5 bases from V and 2 from J, leaving 9 bases between them. CDR3 residues: CASSPQGNYGYTF. The CDR3 nucleotides read TGTGCCAGCAGCCCGCAGGGGAACTATGGCTACACCTTC.

This clonotype appeared many times. This sequence joins TRBV6-1 and TRBJ2-3, with D perhaps assigned TRBD1 or TRBD2 (5 bases each). The CDR3 loop spans 14 amino acids. Germline V gene sequence: CDR1 MNHNS, CDR2 SASEGT. The ends were cut back, 2 bases at V and 2 bases at J, with 8 bases in the middle. CDR3 sequence reads: CASSEQGPTDTQYF. DNA for the CDR3: TGTGCCAGCAGTGAACAGGGACCCACAGATACGCAGTATTTT.

CDR3 nucleotides: TGTGCCAGCAGCTTAGGTTTAGCGGGTTACCAGTTCTTC. Its protein is CASSLGLAGYQFF. This chain connects TRBV11-2 to TRBJ2-1, with 7 bases that match TRBD2. The junction had 7 bases not matched to a gene; V was cut back by 1 base and J by 13 bases. Germline CDR1 is SGHAT and CDR2 is FQNNGV. The CDR3 is made up of 13 amino acids.